The table lists the clone carrying this TCR beta chain with a few counts. This specimen comes from a study of beta chain features in type 1 diabetes. Populations obtained by sorting all exceeded 98% purity. All of the isolated RNA was reverse transcribed, so expressed TCRB transcripts were sequenced. Here immunoSEQ multiplex PCR was the method, and the copy in TCRdb shows in-frame clones only, minus some. The sample lists hundreds of thousands of clones; around 15% were seen once. The CDR3 has 14 amino acids. Germline V gives CDR1 MNHEY, CDR2 SVGAGI. Trimming shortened V by 2 bases and J by 7 bases, and 11 bases separated the two germline ends.

The receptor was isolated from a man aged 18 to 29 in good health. What was sequenced was naive CD4+ T cells from blood. The V gene is TRBV6-5, the J gene TRBJ2-2, with no clear D. CDR3 in amino acids: CASSYGRDRGELFF. CDR3 DNA: TGTGCCAGCAGTTACGGGCGCGATCGCGGGGAGCTGTTTTTT.